This T cell receptor (beta chain) came from a study of T cells in Graves' hyperthyroidism and ophthalmopathy. At least ten counts were recorded for this clonotype. Germline CDR1 reads MDHEN; CDR2 reads SYDVKM. The CDR3 covers 14 residues. The ends lost 5 bases at V and 7 bases at J; junction bases unmatched: 8. Template material for amplifying TCR beta CDR3 regions consisted of RNA transcripts. Using the HTBI primer set, a first-round RT-PCR was run on the TCR CDR3. TCRdb passed the multiplex PCR reads through MiXCR, listing each CDR3 protein once. The repertoire consists of more than 150,000 distinct CDR3 sequences, with more than 15% occurring once and the leading ten covering 29%.

The sequencing sample was made of blood. This sequence joins TRBV28 and TRBJ1-2, with TRBD1 identical over 9 bases. This sequence was found in a woman aged 45 to 65 with Graves' hyperthyroidism. The DNA of the CDR3 is TGTGCCAGCAGTCTACACAGGGGGCTTGGTGGCTACACCTTC. Its protein is CASSLHRGLGGYTF.